The 20 T cell receptor beta chains below were found in one sample sequenced in a study of blood T cell repertoires in COVID-19. Measured with immunoSEQ multiplex PCR; TCRdb has only the in-frame clones, and not every one. The table lists roughly 200,000 clones, approximately 81% of them singletons. Sequenced: PBMCs or T cells enriched from blood (not recorded which). All receptors derive from a man aged 40-49 years who had recovered from COVID-19.

This clone was picked up one time. The chain employs TRBV10-3 and TRBJ1-2; D remains unclear. CDR3 length equals 14 residues. Trimming took off 8 bases at V and 8 bases at J, with 21 bases between the two ends. Germline values: CDR1 ENHRY, CDR2 SYGVKD. The CDR3 region has the DNA TGTGCCATCTCTCGCTCGCTTTCGAGACTAGGCTACACCTTC. This sequence encodes CAISRSLSRLGYTF.

The V gene is TRBV6-6, the J gene TRBJ2-7, with 11 bases fitting TRBD2. Trimming cost V 5 bases and J 9 bases; bases outside gene matches: 6. The CDR3 runs 13 residues. In germline, CDR1 is MNHNY, CDR2 SVGAGI (reference sequence). The DNA for the CDR3 is TGTGCCAGCAGTAAGACTAGCGGGACTGGGCAGTACTTC. Protein sequence: CASSKTSGTGQYF.

This clone was detected only once. The chain carries TRBV6-5 and TRBJ2-7; 10 positions match TRBD1. The germline V gene has CDR1 MNHEY and CDR2 SVGAGI. V trimming: 5 bases; J trimming: 4 bases; junction bases outside the gene matches: 5. There are 14 residues in the CDR3. The CDR3 here is CASSHGQGVYEQYF. CDR3 DNA sequence: TGTGCCAGCAGTCACGGACAGGGGGTGTACGAGCAGTACTTC.

The genes are TRBV7-9 and TRBJ1-2, with D uncertain. This CDR3 comprises 14 residues. Germline V gene lookup returns CDR1 SEHNR and CDR2 FQNEAQ (reference sequence). V lost 1 base and J 7 bases, leaving 13 bases between the germline ends. CDR3 nucleotide sequence: TGTGCCAGCAGCTTAGGGGCAGGAATCTTTGGCTACACCTTC. As protein: CASSLGAGIFGYTF.

This sequence joins TRBV2 and TRBJ1-4; no firm D call. From germline, CDR1 is SNHLY and CDR2 FYNNEI. The CDR3 totals 12 residues. Trimming took 3 bases from V and 4 from J, leaving 3 bases between them. CDR3 coding DNA: TGTGCCAGCAGTGATATTAATGAAAAACTGTTTTTT. It is translated as CASSDINEKLFF.

V is TRBV7-9 and J is TRBJ2-1, with 8 positions matching TRBD2. V shed 4 bases and J 4 bases; nucleotides not matched to a gene: 6. The length of the CDR3 is 15 residues. CDR1 SEHNR and CDR2 FQNEAQ come from the germline V gene (reference sequence). CDR3 sequence (DNA): TGTGCCAGCAGCTCAAGCGGGAGACGGTACAATGAGCAGTTCTTC. Amino acid sequence: CASSSSGRRYNEQFF.

The chain has TRBV7-9 and TRBJ2-2; 13 bases are a match to TRBD2. The CDR3 extends over 19 amino acids. V lost 2 bases and J lost 2; bases outside the gene matches: 8. Per the germline V gene, CDR1 is SEHNR and CDR2 is FQNEAQ (reference sequence). The CDR3 sequence is CASSLTVGGLAGNTGELFF. CDR3 coding DNA: TGTGCCAGCAGCTTAACAGTAGGGGGACTAGCGGGAAACACCGGGGAGCTGTTTTTT.

This clone is a singleton in its sample. V is TRBV9 and J is TRBJ2-7; TRBD1 matches at 8 bases. This CDR3 comprises 16 residues. Germline V gene data show CDR1 as SGDLS and CDR2 as YYNGEE. The V and J ends lost 3 bases and 3 bases, in that order; junction bases with no gene match: 11. CDR3 bases: TGTGCCAGCAGCGCCAGTTCCGGGACAGGCAACTACGAGCAGTACTTC. This encodes CASSASSGTGNYEQYF.

J is TRBJ1-5 and V is TRBV6-5; 9 nucleotides match TRBD1. Germline lookup yields CDR1 MNHEY and CDR2 SVGAGI. V dropped 2 bases and J dropped 4; count of bases not matched to a gene: 3. CDR3 length: 15 residues. The CDR3 bases are TGTGCCAGCAGTTACAGAGGGACAGGGAATCAGCCCCAGCATTTT. Translating gives CASSYRGTGNQPQHF.

The chain recombines TRBV19 with TRBJ1-1; D call uncertain. CDR1 and CDR2 from the germline V gene are LNHDA and SQIVND (reference sequence). V was trimmed by 3 bases and J by 0 bases, leaving 14 bases between them. The CDR3 extends over 16 amino acids. The CDR3 spells CASSMAGLGMNTEAFF. Written as DNA, the CDR3 is TGTGCCAGTAGTATGGCAGGCCTCGGCATGAACACTGAAGCTTTCTTT.

The gene calls are TRBV5-1 and TRBJ1-2; 8 bases match TRBD1. Germline V gene sequence: CDR1 SGHRS, CDR2 YFSETQ. This CDR3 is built from 15 residues. The V and J ends lost 4 bases and 11 bases, in that order; junction bases with no gene match: 16. Here the CDR3 DNA reads TGCGCCAGCAGCCCGGGGCAGGGGGCTCTCCTAGGGTACACCTTC. Encoded protein: CASSPGQGALLGYTF.

V usage is TRBV11-3 and J usage is TRBJ1-5; weak D call: TRBD1 (5 bases). The CDR3 runs to 15 residues. Germline V gives CDR1 SGHNT, CDR2 YENEEA. V gave up 5 bases and J gave up 3 bases, with 14 bases separating them. The CDR3, as DNA: TGTGCCAGCAGCCTCAACGGAGGGGACAATCAGCCCCAGCATTTT. It translates to CASSLNGGDNQPQHF.

V gene TRBV11-2 combines with J gene TRBJ2-1, with a tentative D call TRBD2 (7 bases). Trimming took off 4 bases at V and 2 bases at J, with 18 bases between the two ends. Germline-derived CDR1 and CDR2 are SGHAT and FQNNGV. CDR3 size: 17 residues. The CDR3 here is CASSSLGAGATYNEQFF. The CDR3 coding sequence is TGTGCCAGCAGCTCCCTTGGGGCGGGGGCGACCTACAATGAGCAGTTCTTC.

The CDR3: CASSIVDRTNTQYF. DNA of the CDR3: TGTGCCAGTAGTATAGTAGACAGGACCAATACGCAGTATTTT. The V gene is TRBV19, the J gene TRBJ2-3; D possibly corresponds to TRBD1 (6 bases). The CDR3 runs to 14 residues. The germline V gene has CDR1 LNHDA and CDR2 SQIVND (reference sequence). V shed 1 base and J shed 7 bases, with 12 bases lying between them.

This chain joins TRBV12-3 or TRBV12-4 and TRBJ2-7; TRBD1 matches 10 bases. Losses at the gene ends were 5 bases for V and 10 bases for J; bases not matched to a gene: 5. The CDR3 loop spans 12 amino acids. Here the CDR3 DNA reads TGTGCCAGCAGTCCGACAGGGGGCGTCCAGTACTTC. Translated: CASSPTGGVQYF.

In this sample, this clone turned up a few times. The chain uses TRBV7-3 and TRBJ2-1; no reliable D call. The V end lost 3 bases, the J end lost 9 bases, and 6 bases lay between the germline ends. The CDR3 is 11 amino acids. CDR1 SGHTA and CDR2 FQGTGA come from the germline V gene. The CDR3 here is CASSLTGEQFF. CDR3 sequence (DNA): TGTGCCAGCAGCTTGACTGGTGAGCAGTTCTTC.

The CDR3 sequence: CATSARGGIAEAFF. DNA for the CDR3: TGTGCCACCAGTGCGAGGGGAGGAATAGCTGAAGCTTTCTTT. The genes are TRBV24-1 and TRBJ1-1; TRBD1 might be the D (5 bases). CDR3 length equals 14 residues. CDR1 is KGHDR and CDR2 is SFDVKD in the germline V gene. Trimming stripped 5 bases from V and 6 bases from J, with 15 bases between.

V usage is TRBV28 and J usage is TRBJ2-1; D uncertain. V was trimmed by 6 bases and J by 8 bases, leaving 5 bases between them. CDR1 is MDHEN and CDR2 is SYDVKM in the germline V gene. The length of the CDR3 is 10 residues. This chain's CDR3 is CASRSDEQFF. The CDR3 coding sequence is TGTGCCAGCAGAAGCGATGAGCAGTTCTTC.

The V gene is TRBV5-1, the J gene TRBJ2-7; D gene uncertain. The length of the CDR3 is 14 residues. Germline V gene lookup returns CDR1 SGHRS and CDR2 YFSETQ. V was cut by 4 bases and J by 3 bases, with 14 bases left in between. Written as DNA, the CDR3 is TGCGCCAGCAGCATAGACAAAAACCTCTACGAGCAGTACTTC. It translates to CASSIDKNLYEQYF.

This clone came up once. The genes are TRBV19 and TRBJ2-5; 7 nucleotides match TRBD2. The CDR3 is 15 amino acids. Germline CDR1 LNHDA, CDR2 SQIVND (reference sequence). V lost 3 bases and J lost 2; bases outside the gene matches: 6. For the CDR3, the DNA is TGTGCCAGTAGTATTTCTAGCGGACCACAAGAGACCCAGTACTTC. Its translation: CASSISSGPQETQYF.